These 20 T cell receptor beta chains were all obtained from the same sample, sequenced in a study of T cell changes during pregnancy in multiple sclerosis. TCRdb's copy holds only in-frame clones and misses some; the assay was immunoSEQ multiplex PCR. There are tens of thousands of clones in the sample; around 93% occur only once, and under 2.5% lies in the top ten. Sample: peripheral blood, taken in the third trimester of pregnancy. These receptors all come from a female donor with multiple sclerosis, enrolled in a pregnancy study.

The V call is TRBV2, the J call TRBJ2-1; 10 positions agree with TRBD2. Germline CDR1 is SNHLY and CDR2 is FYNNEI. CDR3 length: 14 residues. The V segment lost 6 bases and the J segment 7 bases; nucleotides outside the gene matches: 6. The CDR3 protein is CASRILAGYNEQFF. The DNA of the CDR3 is TGTGCCAGCAGGATACTAGCGGGATATAATGAGCAGTTCTTC.

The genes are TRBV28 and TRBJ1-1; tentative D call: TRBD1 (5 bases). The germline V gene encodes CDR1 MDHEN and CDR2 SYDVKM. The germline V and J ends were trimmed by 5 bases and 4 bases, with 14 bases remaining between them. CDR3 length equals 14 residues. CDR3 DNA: TGTGCCAGCAGTCCCAGGGTGCGAAGCACTGAAGCTTTCTTT. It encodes CASSPRVRSTEAFF.

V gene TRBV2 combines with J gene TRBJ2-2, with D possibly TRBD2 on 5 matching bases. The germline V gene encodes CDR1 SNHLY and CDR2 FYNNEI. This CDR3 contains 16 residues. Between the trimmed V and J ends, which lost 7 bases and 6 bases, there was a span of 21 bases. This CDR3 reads CASTQLRTGEPGELFF. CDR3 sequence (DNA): TGTGCCAGCACCCAGTTAAGAACCGGGGAGCCCGGGGAGCTGTTTTTT.

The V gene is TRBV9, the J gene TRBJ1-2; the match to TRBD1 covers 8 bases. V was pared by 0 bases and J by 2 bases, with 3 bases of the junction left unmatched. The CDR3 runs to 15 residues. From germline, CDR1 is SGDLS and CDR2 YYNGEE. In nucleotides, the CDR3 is TGTGCCAGCAGCGTAGGGTGGACAGGGAACTATGGCTACACCTTC. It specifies CASSVGWTGNYGYTF.

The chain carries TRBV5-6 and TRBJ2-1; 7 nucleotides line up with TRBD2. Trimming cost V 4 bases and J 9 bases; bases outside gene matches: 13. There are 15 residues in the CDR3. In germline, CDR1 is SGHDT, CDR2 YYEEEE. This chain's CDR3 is CASSPQGPGGSEQFF. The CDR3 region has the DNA TGTGCCAGCAGCCCGCAGGGCCCGGGAGGTAGTGAGCAGTTCTTC.

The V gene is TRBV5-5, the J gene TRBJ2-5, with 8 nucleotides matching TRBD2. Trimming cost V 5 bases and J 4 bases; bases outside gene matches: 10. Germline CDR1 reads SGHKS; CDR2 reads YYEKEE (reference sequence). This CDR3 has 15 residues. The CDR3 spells CASSQIAGGGETQYF. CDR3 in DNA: TGTGCCAGCAGTCAAATCGCGGGAGGCGGAGAGACCCAGTACTTC.

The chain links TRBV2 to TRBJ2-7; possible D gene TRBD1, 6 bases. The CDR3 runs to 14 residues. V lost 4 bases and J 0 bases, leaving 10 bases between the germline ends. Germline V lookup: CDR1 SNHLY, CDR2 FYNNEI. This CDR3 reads CASSGGHFSYEQYF. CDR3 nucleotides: TGTGCCAGCAGTGGGGGACATTTCTCCTACGAGCAGTACTTC.

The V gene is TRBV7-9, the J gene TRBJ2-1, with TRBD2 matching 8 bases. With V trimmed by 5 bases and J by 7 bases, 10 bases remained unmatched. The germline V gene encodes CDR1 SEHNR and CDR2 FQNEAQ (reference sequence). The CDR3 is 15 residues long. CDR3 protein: CASSPTSGRTNEQFF. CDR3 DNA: TGTGCCAGCAGCCCAACGAGCGGGAGAACAAATGAGCAGTTCTTC. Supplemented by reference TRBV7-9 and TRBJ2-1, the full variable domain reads DTGVSQNPRHKITKRGQNVTFRCDPISEHNRLYWYRQTLGQGPEFLTYFQNEAQLEKSRLLSDRFSAERPKGSFSTLEIQRTEQGDSAMYLCASSPTSGRTNEQFFGPGTRLTVL.

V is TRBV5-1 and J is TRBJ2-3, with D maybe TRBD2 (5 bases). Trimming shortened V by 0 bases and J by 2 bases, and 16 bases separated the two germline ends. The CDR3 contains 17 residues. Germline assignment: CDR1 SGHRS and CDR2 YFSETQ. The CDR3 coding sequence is TGCGCCAGCAGCTTGGGAATCGGGGTCCTCGACACAGATACGCAGTATTTT. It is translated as CASSLGIGVLDTDTQYF.

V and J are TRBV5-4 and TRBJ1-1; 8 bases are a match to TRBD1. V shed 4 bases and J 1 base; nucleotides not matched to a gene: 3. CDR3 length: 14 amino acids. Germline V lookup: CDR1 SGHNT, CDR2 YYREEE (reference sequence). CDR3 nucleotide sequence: TGTGCCAGCAGCGACAGGGGCCCGAACACTGAAGCTTTCTTT. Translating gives CASSDRGPNTEAFF.

The CDR3 DNA follows: TGTGCCAGCAGTCAGGGGACGATCTACGAGCAGTACTTC. It codes for CASSQGTIYEQYF. V and J are TRBV7-9 and TRBJ2-7; TRBD1 might be the D (6 bases). In germline, CDR1 is SEHNR, CDR2 FQNEAQ (reference sequence). With 6 bases removed from V and 3 bases from J, the gap between germline ends came to 12 bases. The CDR3 has 13 residues.

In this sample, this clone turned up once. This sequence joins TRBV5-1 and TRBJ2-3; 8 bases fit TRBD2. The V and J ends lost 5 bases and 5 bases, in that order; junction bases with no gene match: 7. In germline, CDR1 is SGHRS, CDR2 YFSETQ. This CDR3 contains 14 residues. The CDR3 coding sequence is TGCGCCAGCAGGCAGCGGGAGTTTAGAGATACGCAGTATTTT. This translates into CASRQREFRDTQYF.

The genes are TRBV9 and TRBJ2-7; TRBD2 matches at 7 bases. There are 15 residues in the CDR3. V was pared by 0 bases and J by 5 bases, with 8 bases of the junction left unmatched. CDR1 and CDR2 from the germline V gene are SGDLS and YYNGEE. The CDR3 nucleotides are TGTGCCAGCAGCGTAGAGGGGAGGGGTTCAGACGAGCAGTACTTC. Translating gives CASSVEGRGSDEQYF.

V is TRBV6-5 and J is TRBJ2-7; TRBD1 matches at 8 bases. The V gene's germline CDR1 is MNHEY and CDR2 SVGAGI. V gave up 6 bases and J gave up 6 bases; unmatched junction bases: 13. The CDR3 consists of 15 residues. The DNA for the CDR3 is TGTGCCAGCAGACGACAGGACAGGGATGCTGGCGAGCAGTACTTC. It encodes CASRRQDRDAGEQYF.

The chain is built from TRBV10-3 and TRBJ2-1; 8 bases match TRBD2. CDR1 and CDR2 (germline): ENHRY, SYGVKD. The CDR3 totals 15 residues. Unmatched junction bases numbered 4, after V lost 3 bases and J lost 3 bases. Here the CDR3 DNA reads TGTGCCATCAGTGACAGGGGACTAGTCTACAATGAGCAGTTCTTC. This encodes CAISDRGLVYNEQFF.

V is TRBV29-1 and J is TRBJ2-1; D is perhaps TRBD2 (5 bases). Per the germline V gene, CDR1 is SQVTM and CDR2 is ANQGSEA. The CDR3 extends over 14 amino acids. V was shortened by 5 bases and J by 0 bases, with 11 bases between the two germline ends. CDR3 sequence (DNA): TGCAGCGTTTTTGGACTTAGCTCCTACAATGAGCAGTTCTTC. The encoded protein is CSVFGLSSYNEQFF.

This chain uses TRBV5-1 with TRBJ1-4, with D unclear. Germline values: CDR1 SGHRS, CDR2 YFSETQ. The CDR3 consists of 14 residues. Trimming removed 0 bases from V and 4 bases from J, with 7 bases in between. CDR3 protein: CASSLGHSNEKLFF. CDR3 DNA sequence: TGCGCCAGCAGCTTGGGACACAGTAATGAAAAACTGTTTTTT.

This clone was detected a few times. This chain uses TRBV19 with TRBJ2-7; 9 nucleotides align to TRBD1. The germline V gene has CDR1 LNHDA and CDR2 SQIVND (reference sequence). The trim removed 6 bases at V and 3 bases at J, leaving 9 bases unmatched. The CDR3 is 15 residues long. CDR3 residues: CASSSPRTGDYEQYF. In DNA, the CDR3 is TGTGCCAGTAGCTCACCTCGGACAGGGGACTACGAGCAGTACTTC. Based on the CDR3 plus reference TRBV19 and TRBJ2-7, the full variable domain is DGGITQSPKYLFRKEGQNVTLSCEQNLNHDAMYWYRQDPGQGLRLIYYSQIVNDFQKGDIAEGYSVSREKKESFPLTVTSAQKNPTAFYLCASSSPRTGDYEQYFGPGTRLTVT.

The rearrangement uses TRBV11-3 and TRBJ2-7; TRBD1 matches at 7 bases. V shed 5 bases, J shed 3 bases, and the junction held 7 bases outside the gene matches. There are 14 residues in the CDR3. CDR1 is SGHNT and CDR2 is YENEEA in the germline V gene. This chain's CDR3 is CASSRRQGSYEQYF. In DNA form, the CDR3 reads TGTGCCAGCAGCAGACGACAGGGAAGCTACGAGCAGTACTTC. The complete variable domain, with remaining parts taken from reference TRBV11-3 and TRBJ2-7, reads EAGVVQSPRYKIIEKKQPVAFWCNPISGHNTLYWYLQNLGQGPELLIRYENEEAVDDSQLPKDRFSAERLKGVDSTLKIQPAELGDSAVYLCASSRRQGSYEQYFGPGTRLTVT.

This CDR3 is CASSLVGGGYEQYF. The CDR3 DNA is TGTGCCAGCAGTTTGGTAGGGGGCGGTTACGAGCAGTACTTC. The chain combines TRBV28 with TRBJ2-7; TRBD1 agrees at 7 bases. The V gene's germline CDR1 is MDHEN and CDR2 SYDVKM. V was clipped by 3 bases and J by 4 bases; unmatched bases: 6. The CDR3 totals 14 residues.